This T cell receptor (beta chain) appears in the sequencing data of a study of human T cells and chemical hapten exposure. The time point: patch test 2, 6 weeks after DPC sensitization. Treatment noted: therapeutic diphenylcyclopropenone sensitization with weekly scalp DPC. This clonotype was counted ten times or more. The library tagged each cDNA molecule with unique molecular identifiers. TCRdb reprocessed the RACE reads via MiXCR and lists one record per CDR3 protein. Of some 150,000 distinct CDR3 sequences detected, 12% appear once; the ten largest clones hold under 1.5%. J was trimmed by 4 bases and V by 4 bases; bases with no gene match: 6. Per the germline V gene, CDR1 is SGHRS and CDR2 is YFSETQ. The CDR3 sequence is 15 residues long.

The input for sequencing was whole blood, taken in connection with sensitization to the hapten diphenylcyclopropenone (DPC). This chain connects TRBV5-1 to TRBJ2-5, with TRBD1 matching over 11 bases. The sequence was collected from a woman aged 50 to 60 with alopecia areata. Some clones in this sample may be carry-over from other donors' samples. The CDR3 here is CASSRGQGATETQYF. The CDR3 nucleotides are TGCGCCAGCAGCCGAGGACAGGGGGCTACAGAGACCCAGTACTTC. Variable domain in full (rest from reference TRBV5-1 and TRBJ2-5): KAGVTQTPRYLIKTRGQQVTLSCSPISGHRSVSWYQQTPGQGLQFLFEYFSETQRNKGNFPGRFSGRQFSNSRSEMNVSTLELGDSALYLCASSRGQGATETQYFGPGTRLLVL.